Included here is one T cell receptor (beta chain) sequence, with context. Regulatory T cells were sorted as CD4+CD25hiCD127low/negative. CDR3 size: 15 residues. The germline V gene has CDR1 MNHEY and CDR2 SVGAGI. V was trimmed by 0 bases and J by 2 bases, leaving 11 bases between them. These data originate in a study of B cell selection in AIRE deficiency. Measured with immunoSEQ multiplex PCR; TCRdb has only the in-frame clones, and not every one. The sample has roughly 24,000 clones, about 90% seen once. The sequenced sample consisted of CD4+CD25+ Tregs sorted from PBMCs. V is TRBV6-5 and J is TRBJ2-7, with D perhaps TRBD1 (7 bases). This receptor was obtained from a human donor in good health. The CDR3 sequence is CASSYSEGAAYEQYF. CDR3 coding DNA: TGTGCCAGCAGTTACTCGGAGGGGGCAGCCTACGAGCAGTACTTC.